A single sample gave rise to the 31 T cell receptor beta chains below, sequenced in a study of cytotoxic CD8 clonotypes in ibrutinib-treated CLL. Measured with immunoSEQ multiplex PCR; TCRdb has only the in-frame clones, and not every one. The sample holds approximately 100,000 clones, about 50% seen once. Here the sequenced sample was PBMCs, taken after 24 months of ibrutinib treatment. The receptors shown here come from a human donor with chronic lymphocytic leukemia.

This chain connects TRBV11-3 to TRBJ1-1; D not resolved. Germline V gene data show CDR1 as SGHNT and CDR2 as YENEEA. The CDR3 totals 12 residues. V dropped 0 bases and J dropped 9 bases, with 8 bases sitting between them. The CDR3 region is CASSLDRSKAFF. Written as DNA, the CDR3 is TGTGCCAGCAGCTTAGATCGGTCTAAAGCTTTCTTT.

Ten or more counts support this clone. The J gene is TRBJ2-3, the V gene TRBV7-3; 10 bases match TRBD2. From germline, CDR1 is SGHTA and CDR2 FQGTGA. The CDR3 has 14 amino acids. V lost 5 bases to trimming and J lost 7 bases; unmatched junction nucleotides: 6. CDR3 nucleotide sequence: TGTGCCAGCAGCCCTAGCGGGGGACGCCATACGCAGTATTTT. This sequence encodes CASSPSGGRHTQYF.

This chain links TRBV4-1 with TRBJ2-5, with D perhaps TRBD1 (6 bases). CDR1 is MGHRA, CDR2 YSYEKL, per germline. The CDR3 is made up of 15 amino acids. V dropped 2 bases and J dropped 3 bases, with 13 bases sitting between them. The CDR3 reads CASSQYHRQEETQYF. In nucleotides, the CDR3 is TGCGCCAGCAGCCAATACCACCGACAGGAAGAGACCCAGTACTTC.

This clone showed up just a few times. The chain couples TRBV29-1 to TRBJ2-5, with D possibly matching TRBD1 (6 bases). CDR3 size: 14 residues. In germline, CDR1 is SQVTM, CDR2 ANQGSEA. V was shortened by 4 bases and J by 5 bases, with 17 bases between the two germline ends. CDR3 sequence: CSVAQQGPQETQYF. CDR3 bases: TGCAGCGTTGCCCAACAGGGACCACAGGAGACCCAGTACTTC. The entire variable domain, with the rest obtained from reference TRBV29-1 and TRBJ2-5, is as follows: SAVISQKPSRDICQRGTSLTIQCQVDSQVTMMFWYRQQPGQSLTLIATANQGSEATYESGFVIDKFPISRPNLTFSTLTVSNMSPEDSSIYLCSVAQQGPQETQYFGPGTRLLVL.

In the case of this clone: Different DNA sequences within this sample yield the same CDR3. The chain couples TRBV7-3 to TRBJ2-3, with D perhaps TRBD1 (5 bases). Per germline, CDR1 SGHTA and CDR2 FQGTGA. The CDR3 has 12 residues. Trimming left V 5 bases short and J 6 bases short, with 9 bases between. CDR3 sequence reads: CASSVGLDTQYF. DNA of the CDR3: TGTGCCAGCAGCGTGGGGCTGGATACGCAGTATTTT.

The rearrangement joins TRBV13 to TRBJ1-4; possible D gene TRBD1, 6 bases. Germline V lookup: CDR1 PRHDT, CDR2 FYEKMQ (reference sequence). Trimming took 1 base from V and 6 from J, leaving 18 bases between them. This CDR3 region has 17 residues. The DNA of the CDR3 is TGTGCCAGCAGCTTAGATGGGGGCCCAGGGAATCATGAAAAACTGTTTTTT. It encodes CASSLDGGPGNHEKLFF. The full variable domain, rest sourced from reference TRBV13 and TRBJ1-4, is AAGVIQSPRHLIKEKRETATLKCYPIPRHDTVYWYQQGPGQDPQFLISFYEKMQSDKGSIPDRFSAQQFSDYHSELNMSSLELGDSALYFCASSLDGGPGNHEKLFFGSGTQLSVL.

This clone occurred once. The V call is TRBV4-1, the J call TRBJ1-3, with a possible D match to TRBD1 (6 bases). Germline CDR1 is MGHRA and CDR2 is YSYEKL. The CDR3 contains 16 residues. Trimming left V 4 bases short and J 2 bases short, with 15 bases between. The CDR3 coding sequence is TGCGCCAGCAGCCCTCCGGGACAAGCAACTGGAAACACCATATATTTT. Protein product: CASSPPGQATGNTIYF.

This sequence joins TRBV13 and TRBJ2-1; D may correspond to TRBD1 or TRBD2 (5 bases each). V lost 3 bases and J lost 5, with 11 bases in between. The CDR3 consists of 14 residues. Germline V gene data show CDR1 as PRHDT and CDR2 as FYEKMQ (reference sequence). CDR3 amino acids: CASSFRGAHNEQFF. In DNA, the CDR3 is TGTGCCAGCAGCTTCCGGGGCGCCCACAATGAGCAGTTCTTC.

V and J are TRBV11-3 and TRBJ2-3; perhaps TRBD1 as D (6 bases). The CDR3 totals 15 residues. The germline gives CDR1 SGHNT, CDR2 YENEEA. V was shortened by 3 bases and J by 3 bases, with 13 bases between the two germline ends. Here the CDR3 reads CASSLRSGETDTQYF. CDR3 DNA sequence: TGTGCCAGCAGCTTGCGGTCAGGGGAAACAGATACGCAGTATTTT.

The CDR3 DNA sequence: TGTGCCAGCTCACCCGGGACTAGCTCTCCCCAGCAGTACTTC. Its protein is CASSPGTSSPQQYF. The chain employs TRBV18 and TRBJ2-7; 9 nucleotides align to TRBD2. Germline V gene lookup returns CDR1 KGHSH and CDR2 LQKENI. This CDR3 comprises 14 residues. Germline trimming cut 3 bases from V and 8 bases from J; bases unmatched to any gene: 8. Using reference TRBV18 and TRBJ2-7 for the parts outside the CDR3, the full variable domain is NAGVMQNPRHLVRRRGQEARLRCSPMKGHSHVYWYRQLPEEGLKFMVYLQKENIIDESGMPKERFSAEFPKEGPSILRIQQVVRGDSAAYFCASSPGTSSPQQYFGPGTRLTVT.

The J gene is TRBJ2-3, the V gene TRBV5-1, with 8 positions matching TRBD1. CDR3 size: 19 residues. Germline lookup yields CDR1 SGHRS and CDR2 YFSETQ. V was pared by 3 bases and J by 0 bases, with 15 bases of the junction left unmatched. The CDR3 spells CASSSSIGQGTTSTDTQYF. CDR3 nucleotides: TGCGCCAGCAGCTCTTCCATAGGACAGGGAACGACTAGCACAGATACGCAGTATTTT.

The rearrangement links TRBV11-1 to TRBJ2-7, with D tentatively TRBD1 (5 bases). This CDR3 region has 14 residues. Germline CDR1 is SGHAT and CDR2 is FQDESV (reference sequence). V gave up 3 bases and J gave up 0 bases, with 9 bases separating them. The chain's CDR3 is CASSLGRYSYEQYF. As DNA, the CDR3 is TGTGCCAGCAGCTTGGGGCGGTACTCCTACGAGCAGTACTTC.

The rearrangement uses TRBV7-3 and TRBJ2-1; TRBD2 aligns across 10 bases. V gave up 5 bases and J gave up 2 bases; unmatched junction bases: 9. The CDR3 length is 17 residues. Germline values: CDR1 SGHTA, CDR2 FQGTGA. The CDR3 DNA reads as TGTGCCAGCAGCCCACAGGCTAGCGGGGGCCCCTACAATGAGCAGTTCTTC. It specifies CASSPQASGGPYNEQFF.

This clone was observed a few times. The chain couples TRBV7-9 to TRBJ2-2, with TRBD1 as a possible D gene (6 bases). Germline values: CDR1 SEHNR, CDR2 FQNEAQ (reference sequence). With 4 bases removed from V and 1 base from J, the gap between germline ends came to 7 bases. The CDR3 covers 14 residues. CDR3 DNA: TGTGCCAGCAGCTCCAGGGGGAACACCGGGGAGCTGTTTTTT. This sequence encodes CASSSRGNTGELFF.

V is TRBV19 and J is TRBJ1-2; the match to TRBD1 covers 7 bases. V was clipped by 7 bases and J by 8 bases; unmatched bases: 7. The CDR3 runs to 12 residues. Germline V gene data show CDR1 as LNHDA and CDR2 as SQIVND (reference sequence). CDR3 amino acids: CASIDRAGGYTF. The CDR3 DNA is TGTGCCAGTATCGACAGGGCTGGAGGCTACACCTTC.

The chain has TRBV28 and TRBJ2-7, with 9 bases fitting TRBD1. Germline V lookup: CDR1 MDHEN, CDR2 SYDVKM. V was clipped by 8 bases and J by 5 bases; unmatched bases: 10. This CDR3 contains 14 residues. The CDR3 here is CASERGTGRHEQYF. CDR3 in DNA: TGTGCCAGCGAAAGGGGGACAGGGCGACACGAGCAGTACTTC.

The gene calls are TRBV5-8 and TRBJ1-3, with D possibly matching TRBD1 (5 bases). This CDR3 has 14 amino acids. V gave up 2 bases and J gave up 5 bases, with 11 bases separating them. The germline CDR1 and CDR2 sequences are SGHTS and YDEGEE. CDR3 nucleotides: TGTGCCAGCAGCTTACAGGATCGGAGAAACACCATATATTTT. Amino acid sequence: CASSLQDRRNTIYF.

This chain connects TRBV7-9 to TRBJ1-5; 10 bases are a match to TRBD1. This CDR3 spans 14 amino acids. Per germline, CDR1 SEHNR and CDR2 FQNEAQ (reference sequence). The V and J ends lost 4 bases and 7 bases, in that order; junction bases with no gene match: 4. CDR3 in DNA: TGTGCCAGCAGCTCCGGGACAGGGGCCCAGCCCCAGCATTTT. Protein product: CASSSGTGAQPQHF.

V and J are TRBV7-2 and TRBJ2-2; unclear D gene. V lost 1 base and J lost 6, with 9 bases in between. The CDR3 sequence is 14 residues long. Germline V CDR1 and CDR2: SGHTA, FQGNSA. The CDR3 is CASSLGRWAGELFF. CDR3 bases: TGTGCCAGCAGCTTAGGTCGGTGGGCCGGGGAGCTGTTTTTT. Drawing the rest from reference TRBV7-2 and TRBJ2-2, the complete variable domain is GAGVSQSPSNKVTEKGKDVELRCDPISGHTALYWYRQSLGQGLEFLIYFQGNSAPDKSGLPSDRFSAERTGGSVSTLTIQRTQQEDSAVYLCASSLGRWAGELFFGEGSRLTVL.

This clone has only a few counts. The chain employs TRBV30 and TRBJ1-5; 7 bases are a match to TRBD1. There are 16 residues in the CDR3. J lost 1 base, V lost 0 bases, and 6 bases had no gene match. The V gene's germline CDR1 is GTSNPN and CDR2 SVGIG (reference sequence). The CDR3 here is CAWSVSRGLSNQPQHF. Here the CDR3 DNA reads TGTGCCTGGAGTGTCAGTAGGGGGCTAAGCAATCAGCCCCAGCATTTT.

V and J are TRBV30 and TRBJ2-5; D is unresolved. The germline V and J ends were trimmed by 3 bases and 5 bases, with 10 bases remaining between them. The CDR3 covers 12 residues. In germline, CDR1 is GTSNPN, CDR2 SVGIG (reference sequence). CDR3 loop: CAWSPLHETQYF. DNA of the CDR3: TGTGCCTGGAGCCCCCTACACGAGACCCAGTACTTC.

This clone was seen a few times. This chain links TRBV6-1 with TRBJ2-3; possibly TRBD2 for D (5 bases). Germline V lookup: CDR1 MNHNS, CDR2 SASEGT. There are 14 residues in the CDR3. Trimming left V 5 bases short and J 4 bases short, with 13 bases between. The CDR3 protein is CASSSRTGPDTQYF. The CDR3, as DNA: TGTGCCAGCAGTTCCCGGACTGGCCCAGATACGCAGTATTTT.

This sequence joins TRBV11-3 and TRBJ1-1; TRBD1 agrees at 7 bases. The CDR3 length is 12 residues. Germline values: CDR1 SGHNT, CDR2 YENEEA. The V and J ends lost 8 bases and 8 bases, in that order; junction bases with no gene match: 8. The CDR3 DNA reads TGTGCCAGCGCCCAAACAGGGGCAGAAGCTTTCTTT. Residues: CASAQTGAEAFF.

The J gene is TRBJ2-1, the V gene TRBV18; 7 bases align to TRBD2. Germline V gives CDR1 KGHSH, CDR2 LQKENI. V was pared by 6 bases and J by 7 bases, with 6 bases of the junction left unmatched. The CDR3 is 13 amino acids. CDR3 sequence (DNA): TGTGCCAGCTCGGGGGGGAACAATAATGAGCAGTTCTTC. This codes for CASSGGNNNEQFF.

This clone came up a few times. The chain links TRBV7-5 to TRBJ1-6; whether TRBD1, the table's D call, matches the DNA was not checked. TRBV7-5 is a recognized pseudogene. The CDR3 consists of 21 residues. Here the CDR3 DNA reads TGTGCCAGAAGCTTAGGTTCCCGATTATGGGACAGGAGCTCCTATAATTCACCCCTCCACTTT. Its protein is CARSLGSRLWDRSSYNSPLHF.

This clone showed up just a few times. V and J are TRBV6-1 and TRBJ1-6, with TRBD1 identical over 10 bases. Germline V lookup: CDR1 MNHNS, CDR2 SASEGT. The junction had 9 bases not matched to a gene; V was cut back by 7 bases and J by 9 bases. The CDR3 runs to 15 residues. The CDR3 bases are TGTGCCAGCACCGGGGAGGGACAGGGGAGTTCACCCCTCCACTTT. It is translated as CASTGEGQGSSPLHF.

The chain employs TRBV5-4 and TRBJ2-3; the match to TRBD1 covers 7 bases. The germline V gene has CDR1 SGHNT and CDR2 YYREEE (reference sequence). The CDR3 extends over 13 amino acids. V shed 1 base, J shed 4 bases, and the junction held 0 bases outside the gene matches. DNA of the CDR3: TGTGCCAGCAGCTTGCAGGGGGCAGATACGCAGTATTTT. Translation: CASSLQGADTQYF.

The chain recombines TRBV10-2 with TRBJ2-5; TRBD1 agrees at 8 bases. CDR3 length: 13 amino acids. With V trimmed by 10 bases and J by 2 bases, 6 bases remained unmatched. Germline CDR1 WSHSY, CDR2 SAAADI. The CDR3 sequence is CATLDRGQETQYF. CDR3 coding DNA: TGCGCCACCTTAGACAGGGGACAAGAGACCCAGTACTTC.

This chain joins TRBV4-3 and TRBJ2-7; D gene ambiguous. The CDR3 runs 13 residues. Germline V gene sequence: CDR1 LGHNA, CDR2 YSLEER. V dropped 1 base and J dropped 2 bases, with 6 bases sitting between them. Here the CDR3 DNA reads TGCGCCAGCAGCCAAGGCGCTACCTACGAGCAGTACTTC. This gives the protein CASSQGATYEQYF.

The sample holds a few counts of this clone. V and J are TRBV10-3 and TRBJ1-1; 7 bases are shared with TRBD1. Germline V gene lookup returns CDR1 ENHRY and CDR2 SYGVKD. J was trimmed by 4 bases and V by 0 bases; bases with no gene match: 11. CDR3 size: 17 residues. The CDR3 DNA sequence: TGTGCCATCAGTGAGTCGGAAGGTAAGGGGGCCGGCACTGAAGCTTTCTTT. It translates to CAISESEGKGAGTEAFF.

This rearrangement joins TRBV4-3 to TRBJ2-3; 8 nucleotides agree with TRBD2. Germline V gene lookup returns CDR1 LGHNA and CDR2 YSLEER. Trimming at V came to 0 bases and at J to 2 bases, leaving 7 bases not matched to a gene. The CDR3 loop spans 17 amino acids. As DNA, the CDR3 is TGCGCCAGCAGCCAAGATCTACGCGGGGGGTCCACAGATACGCAGTATTTT. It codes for CASSQDLRGGSTDTQYF.